The T cell receptor (beta chain) described here comes from a study of cytomegalovirus exposure and HLA in healthy donors. Study-wide background: An earlier analysis identified more than 90 million unique TCR beta sequences in 150 million to 200 million T cells. General observations from the study: DRB1 showed the most TCR associations and HLA-C the fewest in a later analysis, as rates varied by HLA locus.

The CDR3 has 15 residues. Trimming took 2 bases from V and 0 from J, leaving 11 bases between them. Germline V CDR1 and CDR2: GTSNPN, SVGIG (reference sequence). The PCR had 60 Vbeta and 13 Jbeta primers. Sequencing was performed with immunoSEQ multiplex PCR; in TCRdb, only in-frame clones are kept and a portion is missing. The table for this sample gives about 170,000 clones. Concerning this clone itself: Antigen specificity is unknown.

Sample: PBMCs. V is TRBV30 and J is TRBJ2-4, with D possibly matching TRBD2 (5 bases). The origin of this receptor is a woman younger than 30 in good health and CMV-seropositive. This chain's CDR3 is CAWSLGLVAKNIQYF. The CDR3 nucleotides are TGTGCCTGGAGTCTTGGACTCGTAGCCAAAAACATTCAGTACTTC.